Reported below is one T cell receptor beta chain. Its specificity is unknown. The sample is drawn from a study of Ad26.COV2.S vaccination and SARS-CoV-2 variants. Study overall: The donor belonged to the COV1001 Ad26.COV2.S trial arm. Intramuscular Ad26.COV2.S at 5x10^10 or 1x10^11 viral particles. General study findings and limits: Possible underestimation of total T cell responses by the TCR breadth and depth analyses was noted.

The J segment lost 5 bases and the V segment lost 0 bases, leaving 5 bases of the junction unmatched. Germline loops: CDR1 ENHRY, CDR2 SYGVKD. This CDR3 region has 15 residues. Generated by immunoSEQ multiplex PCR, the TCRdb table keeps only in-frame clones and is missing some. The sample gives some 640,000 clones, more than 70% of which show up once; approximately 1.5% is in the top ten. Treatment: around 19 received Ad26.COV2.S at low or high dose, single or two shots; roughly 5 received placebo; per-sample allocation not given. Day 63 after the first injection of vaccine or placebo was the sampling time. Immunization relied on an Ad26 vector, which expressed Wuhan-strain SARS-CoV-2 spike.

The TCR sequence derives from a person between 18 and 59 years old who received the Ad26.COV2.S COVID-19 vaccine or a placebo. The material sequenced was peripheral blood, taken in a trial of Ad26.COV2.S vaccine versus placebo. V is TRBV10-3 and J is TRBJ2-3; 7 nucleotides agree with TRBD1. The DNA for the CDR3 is TGTGCCATCAGTGAGTCGAAGGGGGCTGGAGATACGCAGTATTTT. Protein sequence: CAISESKGAGDTQYF.